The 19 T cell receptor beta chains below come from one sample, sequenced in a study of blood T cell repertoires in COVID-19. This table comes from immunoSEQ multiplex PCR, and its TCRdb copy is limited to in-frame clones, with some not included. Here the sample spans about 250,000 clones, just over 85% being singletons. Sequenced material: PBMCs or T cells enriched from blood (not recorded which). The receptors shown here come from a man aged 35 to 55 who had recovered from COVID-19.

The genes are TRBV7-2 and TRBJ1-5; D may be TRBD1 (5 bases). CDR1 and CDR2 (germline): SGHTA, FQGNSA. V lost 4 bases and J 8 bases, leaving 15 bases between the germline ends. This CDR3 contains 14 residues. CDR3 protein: CASSSGQGSEPQHF. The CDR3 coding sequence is TGTGCCAGCAGCTCGGGCCAGGGCAGCGAGCCCCAGCATTTT.

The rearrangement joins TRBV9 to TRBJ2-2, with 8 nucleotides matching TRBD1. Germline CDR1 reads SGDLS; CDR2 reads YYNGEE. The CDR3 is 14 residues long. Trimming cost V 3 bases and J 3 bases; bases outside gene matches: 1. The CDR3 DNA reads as TGTGCCAGCAGCGGGACAGGGCACACCGGGGAGCTGTTTTTT. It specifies CASSGTGHTGELFF.

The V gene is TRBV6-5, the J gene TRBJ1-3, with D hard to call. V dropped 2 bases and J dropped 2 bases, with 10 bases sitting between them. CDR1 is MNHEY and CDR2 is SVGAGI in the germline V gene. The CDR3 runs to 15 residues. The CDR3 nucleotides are TGTGCCAGCAGTTACGCTGGAGGACCTGGAAACACCATATATTTT. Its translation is CASSYAGGPGNTIYF.

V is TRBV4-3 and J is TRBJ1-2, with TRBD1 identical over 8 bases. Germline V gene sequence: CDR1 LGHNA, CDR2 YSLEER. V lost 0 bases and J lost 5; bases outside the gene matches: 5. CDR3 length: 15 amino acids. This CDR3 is CASSQDGTGRYGYTF. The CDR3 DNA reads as TGCGCCAGCAGCCAAGACGGGACAGGTCGATATGGCTACACCTTC.

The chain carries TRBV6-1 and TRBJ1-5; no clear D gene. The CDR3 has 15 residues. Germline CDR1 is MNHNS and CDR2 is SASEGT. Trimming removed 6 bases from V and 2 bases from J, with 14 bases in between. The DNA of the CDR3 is TGTGCCAGCAGCGGGGATACGACGGGCAATCAGCCCCAGCATTTT. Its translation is CASSGDTTGNQPQHF.

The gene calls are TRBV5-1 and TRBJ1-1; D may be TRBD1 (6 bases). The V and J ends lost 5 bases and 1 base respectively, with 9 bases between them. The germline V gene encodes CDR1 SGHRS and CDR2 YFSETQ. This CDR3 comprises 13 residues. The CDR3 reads CASRTGSNTEAFF. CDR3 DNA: TGCGCCAGCAGGACAGGCTCGAACACTGAAGCTTTCTTT.

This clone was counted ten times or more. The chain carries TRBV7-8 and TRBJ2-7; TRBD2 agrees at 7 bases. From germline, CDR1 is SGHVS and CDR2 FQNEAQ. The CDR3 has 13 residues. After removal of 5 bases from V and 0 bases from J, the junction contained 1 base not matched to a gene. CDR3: CASSASGSYEQYF. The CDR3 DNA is TGTGCCAGCAGCGCTAGCGGCTCCTACGAGCAGTACTTC.

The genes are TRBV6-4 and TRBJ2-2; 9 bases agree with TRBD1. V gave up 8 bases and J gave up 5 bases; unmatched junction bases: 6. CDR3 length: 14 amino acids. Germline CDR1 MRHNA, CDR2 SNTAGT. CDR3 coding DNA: TGTGCCAGCGGGGGACAGGGTAAGACCGGGGAGCTGTTTTTT. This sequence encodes CASGGQGKTGELFF.

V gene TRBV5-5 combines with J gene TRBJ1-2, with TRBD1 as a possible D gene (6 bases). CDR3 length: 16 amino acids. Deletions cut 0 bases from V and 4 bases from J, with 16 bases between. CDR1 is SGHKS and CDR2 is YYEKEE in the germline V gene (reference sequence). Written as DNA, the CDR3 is TGTGCCAGCAGCTTGGGAGTTGTGGGGGCGGTCTATGGCTACACCTTC. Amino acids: CASSLGVVGAVYGYTF.

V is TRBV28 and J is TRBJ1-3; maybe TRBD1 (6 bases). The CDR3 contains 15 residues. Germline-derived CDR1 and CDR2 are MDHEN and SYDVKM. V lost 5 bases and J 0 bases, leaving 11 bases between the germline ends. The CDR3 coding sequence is TGTGCCAGCAGTACAGGGCCGATCTCTGGAAACACCATATATTTT. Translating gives CASSTGPISGNTIYF.

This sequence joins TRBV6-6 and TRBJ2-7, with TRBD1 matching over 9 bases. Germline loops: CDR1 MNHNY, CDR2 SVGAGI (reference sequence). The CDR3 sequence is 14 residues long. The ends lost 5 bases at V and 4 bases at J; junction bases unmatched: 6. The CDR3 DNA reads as TGTGCCAGCAGTACCGGGACAGGGAGTTACGAGCAGTACTTC. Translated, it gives CASSTGTGSYEQYF.

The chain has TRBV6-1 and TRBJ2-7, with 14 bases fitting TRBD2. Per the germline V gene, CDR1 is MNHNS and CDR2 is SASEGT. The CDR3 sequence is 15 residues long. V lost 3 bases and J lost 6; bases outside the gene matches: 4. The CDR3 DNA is TGTGCCAGCAGTGAGCCGGGACTAGCGGGAGCCGAGCAGTACTTC. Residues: CASSEPGLAGAEQYF.

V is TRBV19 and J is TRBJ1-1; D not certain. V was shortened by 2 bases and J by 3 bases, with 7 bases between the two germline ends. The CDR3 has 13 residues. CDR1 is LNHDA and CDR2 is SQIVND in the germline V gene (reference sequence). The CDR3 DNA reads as TGTGCCAGTAGTATATCTCCCGACACTGAAGCTTTCTTT. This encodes CASSISPDTEAFF.

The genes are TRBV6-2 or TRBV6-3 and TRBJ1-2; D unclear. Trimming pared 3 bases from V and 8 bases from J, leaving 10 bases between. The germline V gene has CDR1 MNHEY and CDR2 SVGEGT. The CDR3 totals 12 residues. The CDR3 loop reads CASSYVHGGYTF. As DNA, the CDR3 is TGTGCCAGCAGTTATGTGCACGGGGGCTACACCTTC.

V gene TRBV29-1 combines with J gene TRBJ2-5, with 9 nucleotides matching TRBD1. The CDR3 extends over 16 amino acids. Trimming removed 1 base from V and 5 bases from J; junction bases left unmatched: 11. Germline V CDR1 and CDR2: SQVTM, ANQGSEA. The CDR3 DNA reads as TGCAGCGTTGAAGTACTGGCGGACAGGGGTATGGAGACCCAGTACTTC. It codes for CSVEVLADRGMETQYF.

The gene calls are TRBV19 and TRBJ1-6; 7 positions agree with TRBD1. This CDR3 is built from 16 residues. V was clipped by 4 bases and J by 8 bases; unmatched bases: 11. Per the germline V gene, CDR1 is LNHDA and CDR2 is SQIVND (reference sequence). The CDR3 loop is CASSRVEGADHSPLHF. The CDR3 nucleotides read TGTGCCAGTAGTAGGGTTGAGGGGGCAGATCATTCACCCCTCCACTTT.

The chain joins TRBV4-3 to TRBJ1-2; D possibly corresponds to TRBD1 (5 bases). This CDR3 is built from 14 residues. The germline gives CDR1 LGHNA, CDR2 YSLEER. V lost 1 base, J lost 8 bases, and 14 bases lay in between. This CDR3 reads CASSQGSRDWGYTF. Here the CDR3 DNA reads TGCGCCAGCAGCCAAGGAAGCAGGGATTGGGGCTACACCTTC.

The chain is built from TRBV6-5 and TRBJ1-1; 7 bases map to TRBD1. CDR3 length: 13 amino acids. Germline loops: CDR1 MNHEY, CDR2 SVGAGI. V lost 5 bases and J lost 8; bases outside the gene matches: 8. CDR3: CASSKTGTGEAFF. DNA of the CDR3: TGTGCCAGCAGTAAGACAGGGACCGGCGAAGCTTTCTTT.

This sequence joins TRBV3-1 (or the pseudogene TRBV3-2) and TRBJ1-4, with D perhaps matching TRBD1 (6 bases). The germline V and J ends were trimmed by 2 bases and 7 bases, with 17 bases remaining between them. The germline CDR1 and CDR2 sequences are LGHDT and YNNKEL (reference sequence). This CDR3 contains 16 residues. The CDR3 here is CASSQISGGVGEKLFF. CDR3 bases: TGTGCCAGCAGCCAAATATCGGGGGGCGTAGGTGAAAAACTGTTTTTT.